The entry that follows covers one TCR beta chain sequence. Method: immunoSEQ multiplex PCR; TCRdb's copy keeps in-frame clones and lacks some. The data show under 150,000 clones, with less than 85% seen just once and about a sixth held by the top ten. The source of the sample is a study of blood T cell repertoires in COVID-19. The CDR3 runs 14 residues. The V gene lost 4 bases and the J gene lost 4 bases, with 11 bases spanning the gap. Germline loops: CDR1 LGHDT, CDR2 YNNKEL (reference sequence). What was sequenced was peripheral blood. The chain employs TRBV3-1 (or the pseudogene TRBV3-2) and TRBJ2-1; maybe TRBD2 (5 bases). The TCR sequence derives from a woman of 80 years or more with acute or convalescent COVID-19. The CDR3 DNA reads as TGTGCCAGCAGCCTTAGCGATTCTTACAATGAGCAGTTCTTC. As protein: CASSLSDSYNEQFF.